What follows describes a single T cell receptor (beta chain). A junction boundary mismatches the germline segment, possibly from a read error. The use of a sample-barcoded 5' primer and a J-beta primer mix characterized a second PCR of about 7 to 12 cycles. The authors tagged each cDNA molecule using a template-switch adaptor with 12 random nucleotides. One entry per CDR3 protein results from TCRdb running MiXCR on the 5' RACE reads. The sample has roughly 1.4 million distinct CDR3 sequences; 59% are singletons. Isolating PBMCs gave at least 6.5 million of these cells per sample. Total RNA, at least 6 micrograms per sample, came from PBMCs. This specimen comes from a study of blood T cells in healthy people across ages. Sample: blood. The sequence came from a young man in good health.

CDR3: CACSLIGGQNIQYF. The DNA for the CDR3 is TGTGCCTGCAGTTTGATAGGGGGACAGAACATTCAGTACTTC. This sequence joins TRBV27 and TRBJ2-4; 7 nucleotides agree with TRBD1. CDR1 is MNHEY, CDR2 SMNVEV, per germline (reference sequence). This CDR3 spans 14 amino acids.